The rows below give T cell receptor beta chains drawn from one sample of a study of control samples from healthy donors and cancer patients. Some clones are missing from TCRdb's copy, which holds only in-frame ones; the method was immunoSEQ multiplex PCR. The sample lists about 140,000 clones, 80% to 90% occurring once. The sample consisted of blood. The receptors were sampled from a woman aged 25 to 39 in good health. Both conserved end residues are part of each CDR3. Each record gives: clone size, CDR3 length, J gene, D gene, V gene, CDR3 protein, CDR3 DNA. D genes are given only for firm matches. Clone sizes are given selectively: once, few, many, or a class where the clone is expanded.

size: -; length: 14; J: TRBJ2-3; D: -; V: TRBV4-2; CDR3: CASSQDTDTDTQYF; DNA: TGTGCCAGCAGCCAAGATACAGACACAGATACGCAGTATTTT
size: -; length: 12; J: TRBJ2-5; D: TRBD2; V: TRBV12-5; CDR3: CASGSGGETQYF; DNA: TGTGCTAGTGGTTCCGGGGGGGAGACCCAGTACTTC
size: -; length: 15; J: TRBJ2-1; D: -; V: TRBV6-5; CDR3: CASSPRDTTYNEQFF; DNA: TGTGCCAGCAGTCCCAGGGACACCACCTACAATGAGCAGTTCTTC
size: -; length: 15; J: TRBJ2-7; D: TRBD2; V: TRBV14; CDR3: CASSPGLAGTYEQYF; DNA: TGTGCCAGCAGCCCTGGACTAGCGGGGACTTACGAGCAGTACTTC
size: -; length: 16; J: TRBJ2-3; D: -; V: TRBV6-6; CDR3: CASSYSPTPNTDTQYF; DNA: TGTGCCAGCAGTTACTCCCCGACACCTAACACAGATACGCAGTATTTT
size: -; length: 16; J: TRBJ1-6; D: TRBD1; V: TRBV10-3; CDR3: CAISESNRGANSPLHF; DNA: TGTGCCATCAGTGAGTCAAACAGGGGCGCTAATTCACCCCTCCACTTT
size: -; length: 13; J: TRBJ1-6; D: -; V: TRBV29-1; CDR3: CSVVLQGNSPLHF; DNA: TGCAGCGTTGTTCTGCAGGGCAATTCACCCCTCCACTTT
size: -; length: 11; J: TRBJ1-5; D: -; V: TRBV30; CDR3: CACFSNQPQHF; DNA: TGTGCCTGCTTTAGCAATCAGCCCCAGCATTTT
size: -; length: 17; J: TRBJ2-1; D: -; V: TRBV5-6; CDR3: CASSSVTGLAFYNEQFF; DNA: TGTGCCAGCAGCTCGGTCACGGGGCTAGCGTTTTACAATGAGCAGTTCTTC
size: once; length: 16; J: TRBJ2-2; D: -; V: TRBV19; CDR3: CASMEAASLASGELFF; DNA: TGTGCCAGTATGGAGGCAGCTAGCTTAGCCTCTGGGGAGCTGTTTTTT
size: -; length: 15; J: TRBJ2-7; D: TRBD2; V: TRBV5-1; CDR3: CASSPTSGKAYEQYF; DNA: TGCGCCAGCAGCCCTACTAGCGGGAAAGCCTACGAGCAGTACTTC
size: -; length: 14; J: TRBJ2-7; D: -; V: TRBV7-2; CDR3: CASSLLGGIGEQYF; DNA: TGTGCCAGCAGCCTCCTTGGCGGGATAGGCGAGCAGTACTTC
size: few; length: 14; J: TRBJ2-1; D: -; V: TRBV5-5; CDR3: CASSAAPGDNEQFF; DNA: TGTGCCAGCAGCGCGGCCCCAGGGGACAATGAGCAGTTCTTC
size: -; length: 15; J: TRBJ2-7; D: TRBD2; V: TRBV3-1/TRBV3-2; CDR3: CASSLGLAGGYEQYF; DNA: TGTGCCAGCAGCCTTGGACTAGCGGGAGGCTACGAGCAGTACTTC
size: -; length: 14; J: TRBJ2-1; D: TRBD2; V: TRBV10-1; CDR3: CASMTSGSWGEQFF; DNA: TGCGCCAGCATGACTAGCGGATCTTGGGGTGAGCAGTTCTTC
size: -; length: 16; J: TRBJ2-3; D: -; V: TRBV25-1; CDR3: CASSEGGQGGRDTQYF; DNA: TGTGCCAGCAGTGAAGGGGGGCAGGGGGGAAGGGATACGCAGTATTTT
size: -; length: 16; J: TRBJ2-2; D: TRBD1; V: TRBV5-1; CDR3: CASSSRTGDNTGELFF; DNA: TGCGCCAGCAGCTCCAGGACAGGGGACAACACCGGGGAGCTGTTTTTT
size: -; length: 16; J: TRBJ2-3; D: -; V: TRBV6-4; CDR3: CASSPGVNPSTDTQYF; DNA: TGTGCCAGCAGTCCGGGCGTAAACCCCAGCACAGATACGCAGTATTTT
size: -; length: 15; J: TRBJ1-5; D: -; V: TRBV6-6; CDR3: CASSDYRVPDQPQHF; DNA: TGTGCCAGCAGTGACTACAGGGTTCCGGATCAGCCCCAGCATTTT
size: -; length: 16; J: TRBJ2-3; D: TRBD2; V: TRBV5-1; CDR3: CASSLDLAGASDTQYF; DNA: TGCGCCAGCAGCTTGGATCTAGCGGGAGCGTCAGATACGCAGTATTTT
size: -; length: 15; J: TRBJ1-3; D: -; V: TRBV7-2; CDR3: CASSLVGGSGNTIYF; DNA: TGTGCCAGCAGCTTAGTTGGGGGAAGCGGAAACACCATATATTTT
size: -; length: 17; J: TRBJ2-2; D: TRBD2; V: TRBV6-2/TRBV6-3; CDR3: CASSRWTSGANTGELFF; DNA: TGTGCCAGCAGCCGGTGGACTAGCGGGGCGAACACCGGGGAGCTGTTTTTT
size: -; length: 13; J: TRBJ2-3; D: -; V: TRBV18; CDR3: CASSPPSTDTQYF; DNA: TGTGCCAGCTCACCACCTAGCACAGATACGCAGTATTTT
size: once; length: 15; J: TRBJ2-7; D: TRBD1; V: TRBV2; CDR3: CASRTNRDRSYEQYF; DNA: TGTGCCAGCAGAACTAACCGGGACAGGTCCTACGAGCAGTACTTC
size: -; length: 16; J: TRBJ2-3; D: TRBD1; V: TRBV24-1; CDR3: CATSDPATGDTDTQYF; DNA: TGTGCCACCAGTGATCCAGCGACAGGGGACACAGATACGCAGTATTTT
size: -; length: 15; J: TRBJ1-1; D: -; V: TRBV6-5; CDR3: CASSTAGGANTEAFF; DNA: TGTGCCAGCAGTACGGCAGGAGGGGCGAACACTGAAGCTTTCTTT
size: -; length: 18; J: TRBJ2-5; D: -; V: TRBV7-8; CDR3: CASSLPPPGLDPGETQYF; DNA: TGTGCCAGCAGCTTGCCCCCTCCGGGACTCGACCCCGGGGAGACCCAGTACTTC
size: -; length: 13; J: TRBJ1-1; D: -; V: TRBV18; CDR3: CASSPEQGFEAFF; DNA: TGTGCCAGCTCACCAGAACAGGGATTCGAAGCTTTCTTT
size: -; length: 15; J: TRBJ1-5; D: TRBD1; V: TRBV9; CDR3: CASSPGTGVGQPQHF; DNA: TGTGCCAGCAGCCCCGGGACAGGGGTGGGTCAGCCCCAGCATTTT
size: -; length: 14; J: TRBJ1-2; D: TRBD1; V: TRBV5-4; CDR3: CASSLAGTGAGYTF; DNA: TGTGCCAGCAGCTTGGCAGGGACAGGGGCTGGCTACACTTTC
size: -; length: 15; J: TRBJ1-6; D: TRBD1; V: TRBV3-1/TRBV3-2; CDR3: CASSQVTGTGESLHF; DNA: TGTGCCAGCAGCCAGGTGACCGGGACAGGGGAGTCCCTCCACTTT
size: -; length: 12; J: TRBJ1-2; D: -; V: TRBV12-3/TRBV12-4; CDR3: CASSLGPAGYTF; DNA: TGTGCCAGCAGTTTAGGGCCCGCTGGCTACACCTTC
size: once; length: 14; J: TRBJ1-2; D: TRBD1; V: TRBV2; CDR3: CASSEVTGYYGYTF; DNA: TGTGCCAGCAGCGAAGTGACAGGGTATTATGGCTACACCTTC
size: -; length: 13; J: TRBJ2-7; D: -; V: TRBV4-2; CDR3: CASSQERIYEQYF; DNA: TGTGCCAGCAGCCAAGAACGGATCTACGAGCAGTACTTC
size: -; length: 14; J: TRBJ2-7; D: TRBD2; V: TRBV27; CDR3: CASRLAGENYEQYF; DNA: TGTGCCAGCAGGCTAGCGGGTGAGAACTACGAGCAGTACTTC
size: -; length: 14; J: TRBJ2-2; D: -; V: TRBV30; CDR3: CAWSPGANTGELFF; DNA: TGTGCCTGGAGTCCGGGCGCGAACACCGGGGAGCTGTTTTTT
size: -; length: 12; J: TRBJ2-2; D: -; V: TRBV5-6; CDR3: CASSLVGGELFF; DNA: TGTGCCAGCAGCCTCGTGGGCGGGGAGCTGTTTTTT
size: -; length: 16; J: TRBJ2-1; D: -; V: TRBV5-1; CDR3: CASSPWALLQRNEQFF; DNA: TGCGCCAGCAGCCCCTGGGCACTCCTCCAGCGGAATGAGCAGTTCTTC
size: once; length: 12; J: TRBJ1-1; D: -; V: TRBV10-3; CDR3: CAIRAANTEAFF; DNA: TGTGCCATCAGGGCAGCGAACACTGAAGCTTTCTTT
size: -; length: 17; J: TRBJ2-5; D: -; V: TRBV21-1; CDR3: CASSKTLGYRERETQYF; DNA: TGTGCCAGCAGCAAAACCCTTGGATACAGGGAGAGAGAGACCCAGTACTTC